This is a list of T cell receptor beta chains from one sample in a study of patients and donors after allogeneic stem cell transplantation. TCRdb used MiXCR to reprocess the RT-PCR reads, holding one entry per CDR3 protein. The table includes about 400,000 distinct CDR3 sequences, 16% detected once. Sequencing input: blood, either unsorted or a sorted T cell fraction (not recorded which). All receptors derive from a human donor who was either an allogeneic HSCT recipient or a stem cell or donor lymphocyte infusion donor (not recorded which). It is not recorded whose cells these are; they may come from a transplant donor. The CDR3 runs from the conserved cysteine through the conserved F or W. A D gene is named only where the DNA matches it firmly. Size values are once, few and many counts, or a class for expanded clones, and some rows have none.

J | D | V | size | CDR3 | DNA
TRBJ1-2 | NA | TRBV24-1 | NA | CATSGRLGGYTF | TGTGCCACCAGCGGACGGCTTGGGGGCTACACCTTC
TRBJ2-1 | TRBD2 | TRBV6-1 | NA | CASSPGLADDLYNEQFF | TGTGCCAGCAGCCCTGGACTAGCGGATGACCTCTACAATGAGCAGTTCTTC
TRBJ2-3 | NA | TRBV5-5 | many | CASSLPGVNTQYF | TGTGCCAGCAGCTTGCCAGGGGTGAATACGCAGTATTTT
TRBJ1-4 | NA | TRBV4-3 | NA | CASSQDKLTLEGGKLFF | TGCGCCAGCAGCCAAGATAAATTGACCCTAGAGGGAGGAAAACTGTTTTTT
TRBJ2-3 | TRBD1 | TRBV5-8 | few | CASSLVQGASTDTQYF | TGTGCCAGCAGCTTGGTCCAGGGGGCCAGCACAGATACGCAGTATTTT
TRBJ1-1 | NA | TRBV2 | NA | CAGSPRQSGTEAFF | TGTGCCGGCAGCCCGAGACAGTCGGGAACTGAAGCTTTCTTT
TRBJ2-2 | NA | TRBV5-1 | few | CASSRVSMSPGELFF | TGCGCCAGCAGCCGAGTCAGTATGTCGCCCGGGGAGCTGTTTTTT
TRBJ1-1 | NA | TRBV12-3/TRBV12-4 | NA | CASSSQTLWQEKNTEAFF | TGTGCCAGCAGTTCACAAACCCTATGGCAGGAGAAAAACACTGAAGCTTTCTTT
TRBJ2-3 | NA | TRBV5-1 | NA | CASSLAGGRADTQYF | TGCGCCAGCAGCTTGGCCGGGGGACGAGCAGATACGCAGTATTTT
TRBJ2-7 | TRBD1 | TRBV24-1 | few | CATSDSGTGFHEQYF | TGTGCCACCAGTGACTCCGGGACAGGGTTCCACGAGCAGTACTTC
TRBJ1-4 | NA | TRBV12-3/TRBV12-4 | many | CASSLARRTSRQKLFF | TGTGCCAGCAGTTTAGCGCGACGGACATCGCGGCAAAAACTGTTTTTT
TRBJ2-1 | NA | TRBV7-6 | NA | CASSLRPPGEQFF | TGTGCCAGCAGCCTCCGGCCCCCAGGGGAGCAGTTCTTC
TRBJ1-5 | NA | TRBV20-1 | NA | CSAREAPFGTLLHQPQHF | TGCAGTGCTAGAGAGGCTCCTTTCGGGACACTCCTTCATCAGCCCCAGCATTTT
TRBJ2-3 | NA | TRBV4-1 | few | CASSQVFGDTQYF | TGCGCCAGCAGCCAAGTTTTTGGCGATACGCAGTATTTT